This TCR beta chain came from a study of T cell clonotyping in hematopoietic cell transplantation. Study-wide findings and caveats: Recipient TCR diversity dropped after transplant; expanded clonotypes rose from day 30 to 180.

Time point reported: recipient sample about 28 days before transplant, after cytoreduction. The germline V gene has CDR1 GTSNPN and CDR2 SVGIG (reference sequence). Between the trimmed V and J ends, which lost 0 bases and 8 bases, there was a span of 22 bases. The CDR3 covers 16 residues. Assay: immunoSEQ multiplex PCR; the TCRdb copy retains only in-frame clones and omits some. The sample carries under 45,000 clones, roughly 94% recorded once. Comments on this clone: Its antigen is as yet unknown.

Sequences were derived from peripheral blood mononuclear cells, sampled before stem cell transplant. The sequence derives from a man aged 40-50 years with chronic myeloid leukemia. Some clones in this sample may be carry-over from other donors' samples. V and J are TRBV30 and TRBJ1-2, with D possibly matching TRBD1 (6 bases). CDR3 loop: CAWSVGDTNIPNGYTF. The CDR3 DNA is TGTGCCTGGAGTGTGGGGGACACAAACATTCCTAACGGCTACACCTTC. The complete variable domain, with remaining parts taken from reference TRBV30 and TRBJ1-2, reads SQTIHQWPATLVQPVGSPLSLECTVEGTSNPNLYWYRQAAGRGLQLLFYSVGIGQISSEVPQNLSASRPQDRQFILSSKKLLLSDSGFYLCAWSVGDTNIPNGYTFGSGTRLTVV.